This T cell receptor beta chain is drawn from a study of CD8+ T cells in alopecia areata. Study-level findings and limits: Scalp sample sequencing also detects resident alphabeta T cells of normal skin. In scalp and blood during tofacitinib, many expanded lesional clones persisted.

As to this clone: Its antigen remains unknown.

V gave up 4 bases and J gave up 6 bases; unmatched junction bases: 9. This CDR3 has 15 amino acids. Germline V gene sequence: CDR1 SGHVS, CDR2 FQNEAQ. The sample's treatment: oral pan-JAK inhibitor, 5-10 mg twice daily. Those with alopecia areata gave lesional scalp punch biopsies and peripheral blood. RNA was isolated and reverse transcribed to cDNA, the sequencing template. Produced via immunoSEQ multiplex PCR; TCRdb's table is partial and in-frame only. The table lists 150,000 to 200,000 clones, around 58% of them singletons. This material consisted of CD4+ T cells sorted from blood, taken at approximately week 60, from a patient treated with tofacitinib. This chain links TRBV7-8 with TRBJ2-1; 7 bases match TRBD1. This clonotype originated in a human donor with alopecia areata. The chain's CDR3 is CASSSRQGDGNEQFF. CDR3 nucleotide sequence: TGTGCCAGCAGCTCCCGACAGGGTGACGGCAATGAGCAGTTCTTC.